This TCR beta chain is from a study of blood T cell repertoires in COVID-19. As for the study in general: Some COVID-19 samples were acute and others convalescent; all came from the United States, Italy and Spain. From T cells, B-cell-depleted T cells, or PBMCs came the material, which was cDNA or gDNA.

As processed by the authors: Estimated nucleated cell counts came from reference gene primer amplification. The table came from immunoSEQ multiplex PCR; TCRdb's copy has only in-frame clones and leaves some out. V and J calls and clone size come straight from that table; D and trimming were deduced from the DNA. The sample carries roughly 53,000 clones, about 81% recorded once. Looked up from germline, CDR1 is SGHNT and CDR2 is YYREEE (reference sequence). Trimming pared 4 bases from V and 0 bases from J, leaving 12 bases between. This CDR3 is 15 amino acids long. Sequencing was performed on peripheral blood. The rearrangement uses TRBV5-4 and TRBJ2-3; D possibly corresponds to TRBD2 (5 bases). This sequence was found in a man aged 70 or older with active COVID-19. CDR3 loop: CASSPLSGSTDTQYF. CDR3 in DNA: TGTGCCAGCAGCCCTCTAAGCGGTAGCACAGATACGCAGTATTTT.